The clone carrying this T cell receptor (beta chain) was picked up a small number of times. Its antigen is unidentified. The record originates from a study of T-cell reconstitution after alpha-beta-depleted transplantation in children. Overall study results and limits: Approximately two months post-transplant, alpha-beta T cells reportedly originated from several hundred expanded graft clones. The study traced high day-60 TCRbeta diversity in some patients to surviving recipient T cells and thymic progenitors. A year had passed since transplant, and T-cell counts and diversity by then came mostly from newly produced T cells.

Using unique molecular identifiers, the investigators prepared the TCRbeta library. TCRdb fed the PCR reads into MiXCR, producing one record per CDR3 protein. The sample has about 980,000 distinct CDR3 sequences, around 30% seen once. The CDR3 spans 14 residues. J was trimmed by 5 bases and V by 6 bases; bases with no gene match: 9. Germline V lookup: CDR1 SGHTA, CDR2 FQGTGA. This TCR was sampled from a boy less than two years old who had a stem cell transplant for SCID, so the T cells may come from the graft donor. The chain couples TRBV7-3 to TRBJ1-1; TRBD1 aligns across 7 bases. The sample was PBMCs, mostly from graft donor cells, taken 360 days after TCRalphabeta/CD19-depleted stem cell transplant. The CDR3 nucleotides are TGTGCCAGCAGACCAAACAGGGGCGGTACTGAAGCTTTCTTT. This encodes CASRPNRGGTEAFF.